The rows below give T cell receptor beta chains drawn from one sample of a study of T-cell memory formation after mild COVID-19. One entry per CDR3 protein results from TCRdb running MiXCR on the 5' RACE reads. Here the sample spans 450,000 or so distinct CDR3 sequences, 20% to 30% being singletons. The specimen was PBMCs or a T cell subset sorted from them (not recorded which). These TCRs come from an adult woman who had mild COVID-19 (a few samples of this study predate the infection). Cell type and time point are not known. CDR3s include the opening cysteine and the closing phenylalanine or tryptophan. A D gene is named only where the DNA matches it firmly. A clone size is listed for some rows: how often the clone was seen (once, few, many), or a class if it is expanded.

TRBD2	TRBV4-2	.	18	TRBJ2-2	TGTGCCAGCACTCAAAGCCCACTAGCGGGGCGGAACACCGGGGAGCTGTTTTTT	CASTQSPLAGRNTGELFF
.	TRBV12-3/TRBV12-4	few	17	TRBJ2-1	TGTGCCAGCAGTCTTAGGGCGAGCGGGCAGTTTTACAATGAGCAGTTCTTC	CASSLRASGQFYNEQFF
.	TRBV7-9	few	14	TRBJ2-1	TGTGCCAGCAGCCACAGCTCGTCGGGGGATGAGCAGTTCTTC	CASSHSSSGDEQFF
TRBD1	TRBV19	few	15	TRBJ2-1	TGTGCCAGTAGTACCTCGGGACAGGGTTACAATGAGCAGTTCTTC	CASSTSGQGYNEQFF
.	TRBV18	few	15	TRBJ1-5	TGTGCCAGCTCACCGGAGGGGTCGCTCAATCAGCCCCAGCATTTT	CASSPEGSLNQPQHF
TRBD2	TRBV20-1	.	12	TRBJ2-7	TGCAGTGCTGGGGGACTAGCCCACGAGCAGTACTTC	CSAGGLAHEQYF
.	TRBV7-9	few	14	TRBJ1-1	TGTGCCAGCAGCACCGCGTGGGAAAACACTGAAGCTTTCTTT	CASSTAWENTEAFF
TRBD2	TRBV11-3	.	17	TRBJ2-5	TGTGCCAGCAGCGCACCTTTAGCGGGAGGGCCCCAAGAGACCCAGTACTTC	CASSAPLAGGPQETQYF
.	TRBV9	.	14	TRBJ2-1	TGTGCCAGCAGCGCCTTTCTTGAGGACAATGAGCAGTTCTTC	CASSAFLEDNEQFF
.	TRBV10-3	few	13	TRBJ2-3	TGTGCCATCAGTGTTGGGACGCCAGATACGCAGTATTTT	CAISVGTPDTQYF
.	TRBV7-2	.	15	TRBJ2-5	TGTGCCAGCAGCTTAGAGGCAGTGTACCAAGAGACCCAGTACTTC	CASSLEAVYQETQYF
.	TRBV15	many	12	TRBJ2-1	TGTGCCACCAGCAGATCCGTCAATGAGCAGTTCTTC	CATSRSVNEQFF
.	TRBV5-1	few	15	TRBJ2-2	TGCGCCAGCAGCTTGTTAGGACCAACCACCGGGGAGCTGTTTTTT	CASSLLGPTTGELFF
.	TRBV4-1	.	13	TRBJ2-7	TGCGCCAGCAGCCAAGTTATACAGAACGAGCAGTACTTC	CASSQVIQNEQYF
TRBD1	TRBV7-2	.	16	TRBJ2-2	TGTGCCAGCAGTCGTACAGGGGTCGCGAACACCGGGGAGCTGTTTTTT	CASSRTGVANTGELFF
.	TRBV27	.	13	TRBJ1-2	TGTGCCAGCAGACCGGGACCCGATTATGGCTACACCTTC	CASRPGPDYGYTF
.	TRBV4-3	few	15	TRBJ1-5	TGCGCCAGCAGCCAAGACTTCGGCAGTTATCAGCCCCAGCATTTT	CASSQDFGSYQPQHF
TRBD2	TRBV5-6	.	15	TRBJ2-1	TGTGCCAGCACCCCTCTAAGCGGGAGTGGCAATGAGCAGTTCTTC	CASTPLSGSGNEQFF
.	TRBV7-2	few	13	TRBJ2-7	TGTGCCAGCAGCGCCGCACCCTTAGGGGAGCAGTACTTC	CASSAAPLGEQYF
.	TRBV4-2	few	13	TRBJ1-1	TGTGCCAGCAGCCCCACCCGGCCCGAGTCAGCTTTCTTT	CASSPTRPESAFF
TRBD1	TRBV6-5	.	16	TRBJ1-2	TGTGCCAGCAGTTCCGTCCCGGGACAGGGGAGATATGGCTACACCTTC	CASSSVPGQGRYGYTF
TRBD2	TRBV9	.	17	TRBJ2-5	TGTGCCAGCAGCGTAGGGGGGTTAGCGGGAAGACAAGAGACCCAGTACTTC	CASSVGGLAGRQETQYF
.	TRBV19	.	13	TRBJ2-4	TGTGCCAGTAGTATAGGCGCCAAAAACATTCAGTACTTC	CASSIGAKNIQYF
.	TRBV5-1	.	15	TRBJ2-2	TGCGCCAGCAGCTTGGCCGGAGAGAACACCGGGGAGCTGTTTTTT	CASSLAGENTGELFF
.	TRBV18	few	14	TRBJ2-1	TGTGCCAGCTCACCACCCACGGTACCTTACGTGGAGTTCTTC	CASSPPTVPYVEFF
.	TRBV5-1	few	15	TRBJ2-3	TGCGCCAGCAGCCGGATAGTCTCCCCGGGAGATACGCAGTATTTT	CASSRIVSPGDTQYF
.	TRBV15	few	14	TRBJ1-2	TGTGCCACCAGCAGACAGCTGACGGTCGATGGCTACACCTTC	CATSRQLTVDGYTF
.	TRBV5-1	.	16	TRBJ2-4	TGCGCCAGCAGCTGGGTGATGGTAAGAGCCAAAAACATTCAGTACTTC	CASSWVMVRAKNIQYF
TRBD2	TRBV6-1	.	17	TRBJ2-3	TGTGCCAGCAGTGGCGGACTAGCGGGAGGAAGCACAGATACGCAGTATTTT	CASSGGLAGGSTDTQYF
TRBD2	TRBV20-1	.	12	TRBJ2-7	TGCAGTGCTCGACTAGCGGGTTACGAGCAGTACTTC	CSARLAGYEQYF
.	TRBV29-1	.	12	TRBJ2-2	TGCAGCGTTAATAGCGGCACCGGGGAGCTGTTTTTT	CSVNSGTGELFF
TRBD1	TRBV5-1	few	16	TRBJ2-1	TGCGCCAGCAGCTCCTGGGACAGGGGGCGGTCGGATGAGCAGTTCTTC	CASSSWDRGRSDEQFF
TRBD2	TRBV20-1	.	15	TRBJ2-2	TGCAGTGCTAGGCCGACTAGCGGGAACACCGGGGAGCTGTTTTTT	CSARPTSGNTGELFF
TRBD1	TRBV12-3/TRBV12-4	.	14	TRBJ2-7	TGTGCCAGCAGTTTGTCGGGGCAGGGGGACGAGCAGTACTTC	CASSLSGQGDEQYF
.	TRBV7-9	.	13	TRBJ2-7	TGTGCCAGCAGCCCCCGGGACAAGTACGAGCAGTACTTC	CASSPRDKYEQYF
.	TRBV3-1	.	15	TRBJ2-3	TGTGCCAGCAGCCAAGCAGGACCTAACACAGATACGCAGTATTTT	CASSQAGPNTDTQYF
TRBD2	TRBV7-2	few	15	TRBJ2-3	TGTGCCAGCAGCTTAGTGCGGGAGGGCCGAGATACGCAGTATTTT	CASSLVREGRDTQYF
.	TRBV24-1	.	14	TRBJ1-5	TGTGCCACCAGCCTAGCCTCGGTCAATCAGCCCCAGCATTTT	CATSLASVNQPQHF
.	TRBV4-3	few	16	TRBJ2-3	TGCGCCAGCAGCCAAGAATTGACACGCTCTGTTACTACGCAGTATTTT	CASSQELTRSVTTQYF
TRBD1	TRBV7-2	.	14	TRBJ1-2	TGTGCCAGCAGCTTCTGGGACAGGGGGCCTGGCTACACCTTC	CASSFWDRGPGYTF
.	TRBV6-5	.	15	TRBJ2-1	TGTGCCACGAGGAATCAGGAGAGCTCCTACAATGAGCAGTTCTTC	CATRNQESSYNEQFF
.	TRBV12-3/TRBV12-4	.	14	TRBJ2-3	TGTGCCAGCAGACCTGGACTGTACACAGATACGCAGTATTTT	CASRPGLYTDTQYF